This T cell receptor beta chain was identified in a study of early T cells in non-severe SARS-CoV-2 infection. TCRdb re-analysed the 5' RACE reads in MiXCR, keeping a single row per CDR3 protein. The repertoire includes under 35,000 distinct CDR3 sequences, around 7% of them detected once, and approximately 4.1% sits in the top ten. Sequencing was performed on whole blood. The TCR comes from an adult who was a healthcare worker with PCR-confirmed SARS-CoV-2 infection or an uninfected control (not recorded which).

The chain's CDR3 is CASSLAGTTYEQYF. The DNA of the CDR3 is TGTGCCAGCTCATTGGCCGGGACAACCTACGAGCAGTACTTC. The chain recombines TRBV18 with TRBJ2-7; D might be TRBD1 (6 bases). V was clipped by 5 bases and J by 2 bases, with 13 bases between them. The CDR3 length is 14 residues. Germline loops: CDR1 KGHSH, CDR2 LQKENI.